The clone carrying this T cell receptor (beta chain) has a count of ten or more. Its antigen is currently unknown. CDR1 SGHTA and CDR2 FQGTGA come from the germline V gene. The CDR3 consists of 15 residues. Trimming shortened V by 6 bases and J by 3 bases, and 17 bases separated the two germline ends. The data belong to a study of T cell repertoires in cytomegalovirus infection. As for the study in general: Used in the study were CMV epitopes, some recently identified and HLA-C-restricted, others well-studied and HLA-B-restricted.

Findings and limits, study-wide: HLA-C-restricted CMV clonotypes gave the most frequent clonotype in two of eight donors.

Via MiXCR, TCRdb re-called the reads, giving one row per CDR3 protein. The sample contains about 83,000 distinct CDR3 sequences, roughly a quarter of which appear only once. The sequencing here drew on CD8+ T cells from cultured PBMCs, taken from culture after CMV antigen stimulation. The sequence derives from a human donor in good health (CMV status not recorded). Some clones in this sample may be carry-over from other donors' samples. This chain links TRBV7-3 with TRBJ1-1; D ambiguous. The CDR3 DNA sequence: TGTGCCAGCAGTCGCGGGCCCATCACGGACACTGAAGCTTTCTTT. This sequence encodes CASSRGPITDTEAFF.